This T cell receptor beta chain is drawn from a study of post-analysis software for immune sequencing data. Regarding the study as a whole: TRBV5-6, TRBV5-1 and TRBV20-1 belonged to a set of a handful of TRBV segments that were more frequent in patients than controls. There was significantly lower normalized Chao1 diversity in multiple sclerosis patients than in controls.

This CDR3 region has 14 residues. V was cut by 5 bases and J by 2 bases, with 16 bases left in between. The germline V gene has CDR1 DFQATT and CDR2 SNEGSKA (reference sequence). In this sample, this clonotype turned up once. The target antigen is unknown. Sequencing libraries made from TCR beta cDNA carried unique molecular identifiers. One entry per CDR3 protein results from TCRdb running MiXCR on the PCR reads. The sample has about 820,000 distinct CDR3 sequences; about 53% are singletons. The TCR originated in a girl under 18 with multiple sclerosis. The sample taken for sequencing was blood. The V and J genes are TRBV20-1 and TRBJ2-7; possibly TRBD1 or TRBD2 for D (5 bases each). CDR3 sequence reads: CSARKGPFPYEQYF. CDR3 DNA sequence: TGCAGTGCTCGAAAGGGACCTTTCCCCTACGAGCAGTACTTC.